This T cell receptor (beta chain) was observed in a study of T-cell memory formation after mild COVID-19. Study summary: Clustering of TCRs was largely donor specific.

There are a few counts of this clonotype. As yet, its antigen is unknown. 5'RACE primed from the constant segment yielded TCR alpha and TCR beta cDNA libraries bearing sample barcodes and UMIs. MiXCR, run by TCRdb on the 5' RACE reads, gives a single entry per CDR3 protein. The sample yields some 120,000 distinct CDR3 sequences, roughly 6% seen once. Overall study findings and caveats: Clones shrinking from day 15 to 85 showed even CD4/CD8 mixes; later expanders tilted CD4+. The appearance of some responding clones in pre-infection memory suggested that cross-reactive memory joined.

Between the trimmed V and J ends, which lost 6 bases and 4 bases, there was a span of 15 bases. The CDR3 runs to 14 residues. Per the germline V gene, CDR1 is MNHEY and CDR2 is SVGAGI. V usage is TRBV6-5 and J usage is TRBJ1-2; the D gene is possibly TRBD1 (5 bases). The TCR originated in an adult woman who had mild COVID-19 (a few samples of this study predate the infection). Cell type and time point are not known. Sequenced sample: PBMCs or a T cell subset sorted from them (not recorded which). The CDR3 sequence: CASRRSWGVYGYTF. CDR3 nucleotide sequence: TGTGCCAGCAGACGAAGTTGGGGGGTCTATGGCTACACCTTC.